The next 17 T cell receptor beta chains were all read from a single sample in a study of T cell repertoires in cytomegalovirus infection. Using its own MiXCR run on the reads, TCRdb lists one record per CDR3 protein. There are around 210,000 distinct CDR3 sequences in the sample; about 7% occur only once, and roughly 6% lies in the top ten. Sequencing was carried out using PBMCs. These receptors were obtained from a human donor in good health (CMV status not recorded). Some clones in this sample may be carry-over from other donors' samples.

The table lists this clonotype with many counts. The V call is TRBV7-2, the J call TRBJ1-1; D ambiguous. The germline CDR1 and CDR2 sequences are SGHTA and FQGNSA. The CDR3 covers 12 residues. The V end was cut by 5 bases, the J end by 7 bases, with 11 bases between. CDR3 residues: CASSNRPSEAFF. The CDR3 bases are TGTGCCAGCAGCAATCGCCCGAGTGAAGCTTTCTTT. Full variable domain (missing parts from reference TRBV7-2 and TRBJ1-1): GAGVSQSPSNKVTEKGKDVELRCDPISGHTALYWYRQSLGQGLEFLIYFQGNSAPDKSGLPSDRFSAERTGGSVSTLTIQRTQQEDSAVYLCASSNRPSEAFFGQGTRLTVV.

This clonotype was observed many times. The J gene is TRBJ2-7, the V gene TRBV20-1; D may be TRBD2 (5 bases). CDR1 DFQATT and CDR2 SNEGSKA come from the germline V gene (reference sequence). Between the trimmed V and J ends, which lost 6 bases and 1 base, there was a span of 16 bases. This CDR3 has 14 residues. Here the CDR3 reads CSALPSSISYEQYF. The CDR3 DNA reads TGCAGTGCCCTCCCTAGCTCAATATCCTACGAGCAGTACTTC.

This clonotype was seen more than once but under ten times. This sequence joins TRBV20-1 and TRBJ2-3; 12 bases are shared with TRBD2. The germline V gene encodes CDR1 DFQATT and CDR2 SNEGSKA (reference sequence). Trimming cost V 6 bases and J 0 bases; bases outside gene matches: 1. CDR3 size: 14 residues. The CDR3 nucleotides read TGCAGTGCGCTAGCGGGGGGGAGCACAGATACGCAGTATTTT. It translates to CSALAGGSTDTQYF.

V and J are TRBV18 and TRBJ2-5, with D possibly TRBD2 on 6 matching bases. This CDR3 region has 18 residues. V lost 3 bases, J lost 5 bases, and 25 bases lay in between. Per the germline V gene, CDR1 is KGHSH and CDR2 is LQKENI. The CDR3 DNA is TGTGCCAGCTCACCGCCGACCTCAGGGAGGTCGTCTGCGGAGACCCAGTACTTC. It is translated as CASSPPTSGRSSAETQYF.

This clonotype was observed many times. V usage is TRBV7-2 and J usage is TRBJ1-1; 7 positions agree with TRBD1. From germline, CDR1 is SGHTA and CDR2 FQGNSA. V trimming: 5 bases; J trimming: 3 bases; junction bases outside the gene matches: 6. This CDR3 is 14 amino acids long. The CDR3 loop reads CASSARQGDTEAFF. CDR3 coding DNA: TGTGCCAGCAGCGCGAGGCAGGGGGACACTGAAGCTTTCTTT. Full variable domain (outside the CDR3, taken from reference TRBV7-2 and TRBJ1-1): GAGVSQSPSNKVTEKGKDVELRCDPISGHTALYWYRQSLGQGLEFLIYFQGNSAPDKSGLPSDRFSAERTGGSVSTLTIQRTQQEDSAVYLCASSARQGDTEAFFGQGTRLTVV.

This clonotype was seen at least ten times. The chain combines TRBV7-2 with TRBJ1-4, with D unresolved. V was trimmed by 5 bases and J by 8 bases, leaving 18 bases between them. The CDR3 runs to 15 residues. CDR1 and CDR2 from the germline V gene are SGHTA and FQGNSA. CDR3 protein: CASSRLGGGAEKLFF. Here the CDR3 DNA reads TGTGCCAGCAGCCGACTGGGCGGCGGTGCAGAAAAACTGTTTTTT.

This clonotype came up a few times. The V call is TRBV5-1, the J call TRBJ1-1; no firm D call. The CDR3 extends over 13 amino acids. Deletions cut 0 bases from V and 7 bases from J, with 10 bases between. The germline gives CDR1 SGHRS, CDR2 YFSETQ. This CDR3 is CASSLGYLDEAFF. CDR3 nucleotide sequence: TGCGCCAGCAGCTTGGGATATCTGGATGAAGCTTTCTTT.

This clonotype was detected ten times or more. In DNA, the CDR3 is TGTGCCAGCAGTTTCATGACTAGCGGGGGGGTTGAGCAGTTCTTC. It is translated as CASSFMTSGGVEQFF. J is TRBJ2-1 and V is TRBV12-3 or TRBV12-4; TRBD2 agrees at 14 bases. The CDR3 loop spans 15 amino acids. V lost 3 bases, J lost 9 bases, and 4 bases stayed unmatched.

This chain links TRBV12-3 or TRBV12-4 with TRBJ1-5; D is uncertain. This CDR3 is built from 12 residues. The V end was cut by 3 bases, the J end by 6 bases, with 6 bases between. The CDR3 loop is CASSFGSQPQHF. In DNA form, the CDR3 reads TGTGCCAGCAGTTTTGGTAGTCAGCCCCAGCATTTT.

This clonotype was detected ten times or more. The chain joins TRBV3-1 to TRBJ1-6; D remains ambiguous. The ends were cut back, 3 bases at V and 7 bases at J, with 7 bases in the middle. This CDR3 region has 13 residues. Germline CDR1 is LGHDT and CDR2 is YNNKEL (reference sequence). CDR3 coding DNA: TGTGCCAGCAGCCAGGCGGTGAATTCACCCCTCCACTTT. This gives the protein CASSQAVNSPLHF.

This clonotype has ten or more counts. V gene TRBV28 combines with J gene TRBJ2-1, with 7 nucleotides matching TRBD1. Germline V CDR1 and CDR2: MDHEN, SYDVKM. J lost 8 bases, V lost 5 bases, and 9 bases had no gene match. The CDR3 has 14 amino acids. CDR3: CASSPGQVGDEQFF. In nucleotides, the CDR3 is TGTGCCAGCAGTCCCGGACAGGTAGGAGATGAGCAGTTCTTC. The full variable domain, in which reference TRBV28 and TRBJ2-1 provide the parts outside the CDR3, is DVKVTQSSRYLVKRTGEKVFLECVQDMDHENMFWYRQDPGLGLRLIYFSYDVKMKEKGDIPEGYSVSREKKERFSLILESASTNQTSMYLCASSPGQVGDEQFFGPGTRLTVL.

Only a few counts were recorded for this clonotype. The chain is built from TRBV6-2 or TRBV6-3 and TRBJ1-3, with D uncertain. V lost 0 bases and J 0 bases, leaving 12 bases between the germline ends. Germline CDR1 is MNHEY and CDR2 is SVGEGT. This CDR3 is built from 17 residues. This CDR3 reads CASSYSKETRSGNTIYF. Here the CDR3 DNA reads TGTGCCAGCAGTTACTCGAAGGAAACCCGCTCTGGAAACACCATATATTTT.

This clonotype was found many times. The CDR3 DNA follows: TGTGCCAGCAGGGCCGGACCTTTCTACGAGCAGTACTTC. Its translation is CASRAGPFYEQYF. The chain couples TRBV2 to TRBJ2-7; D gene ambiguous. The V end lost 6 bases, the J end lost 3 bases, and 12 bases lay between the germline ends. This CDR3 has 13 amino acids. Germline V gene data show CDR1 as SNHLY and CDR2 as FYNNEI.

Many counts were recorded for this clonotype. The chain combines TRBV20-1 with TRBJ1-2; a weak D match, TRBD1 (6 bases). Trimming took 1 base from V and 0 from J, leaving 12 bases between them. The CDR3 sequence is 15 residues long. Germline assignment: CDR1 DFQATT and CDR2 SNEGSKA (reference sequence). CDR3 in DNA: TGCAGTGCTAGAGGTGTGACAGGTCCTAACTATGGCTACACCTTC. Protein product: CSARGVTGPNYGYTF.

This clonotype was recorded many times. The gene calls are TRBV29-1 and TRBJ2-2, with 8 positions matching TRBD1. V was pared by 6 bases and J by 1 base, with 7 bases of the junction left unmatched. CDR1 and CDR2 from the germline V gene are SQVTM and ANQGSEA. This CDR3 is 15 amino acids long. This CDR3 reads CSVAGTGRNTGELFF. CDR3 nucleotides: TGCAGCGTCGCAGGGACAGGTCGGAACACCGGGGAGCTGTTTTTT.

This clonotype was counted many times. The chain employs TRBV12-3 or TRBV12-4 and TRBJ2-2; 9 bases are shared with TRBD2. Trimming cost V 3 bases and J 2 bases; bases outside gene matches: 4. The CDR3 length is 16 residues. The CDR3 loop reads CASSLVAGANTGELFF. CDR3 in DNA: TGTGCCAGCAGTTTGGTAGCGGGGGCAAACACCGGGGAGCTGTTTTTT.

The sample holds many counts of this clonotype. This rearrangement joins TRBV7-2 to TRBJ1-2; the match to TRBD1 covers 10 bases. V lost 7 bases to trimming and J lost 6 bases; unmatched junction nucleotides: 11. The germline gives CDR1 SGHTA, CDR2 FQGNSA. This CDR3 contains 15 residues. The CDR3 DNA is TGTGCCAGCACCTTCCAACCAGGGACAGGGGATGGCTACACCTTC. The encoded protein is CASTFQPGTGDGYTF.